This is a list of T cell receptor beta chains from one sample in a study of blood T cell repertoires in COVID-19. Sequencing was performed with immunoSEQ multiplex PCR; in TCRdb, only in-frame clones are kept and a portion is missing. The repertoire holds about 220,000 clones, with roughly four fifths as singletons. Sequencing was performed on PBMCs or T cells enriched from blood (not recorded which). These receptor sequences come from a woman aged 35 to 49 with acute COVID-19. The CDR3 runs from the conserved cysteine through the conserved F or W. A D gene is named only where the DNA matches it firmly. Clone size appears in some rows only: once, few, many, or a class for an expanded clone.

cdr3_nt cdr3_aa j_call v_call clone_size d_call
TGTGCCAGCAGCCCTGGACAGGGGGCCTATAATTCACCCCTCCACTTT CASSPGQGAYNSPLHF TRBJ1-6 TRBV7-9 NA TRBD1
TGCGCCAGCAGCCAAATAGGGAGCTCCTACGAGCAGTACTTC CASSQIGSSYEQYF TRBJ2-7 TRBV4-1 few NA
TGTGCCAGCAGCGGCGGGACTAGCGGGAGGTTCAATGAGCAGTTCTTC CASSGGTSGRFNEQFF TRBJ2-1 TRBV9 NA TRBD2
TGTGCCACCCAGGGTTCCCGTAATGAAAAACTGTTTTTT CATQGSRNEKLFF TRBJ1-4 TRBV28 NA NA
TGTGCCAGCAGCGTAGTGGCAGGGGGCGCAGGAACTGAAGCTTTCTTT CASSVVAGGAGTEAFF TRBJ1-1 TRBV9 NA TRBD1
TGTGCCAGCGCCACCGGACAGGGGATATTCGGCTACACCTTC CASATGQGIFGYTF TRBJ1-2 TRBV27 NA TRBD1
TGTGCCAGCAGTGAGCGGGGCCCCAGTTTCGGAGCTTTCTTT CASSERGPSFGAFF TRBJ1-1 TRBV2 once NA
TGTGCCAGCTACGACGGAGTTAATGAAAAACTGTTTTTT CASYDGVNEKLFF TRBJ1-4 TRBV6-5 NA NA
TGTGCCTGGAGTGAGGGAGATTTCTACGAGCAGTACTTC CAWSEGDFYEQYF TRBJ2-7 TRBV30 few NA
TGCGCCAGCAGCCAAGTACTGGGGACAGGGTCGAACACTGAAGCTTTCTTT CASSQVLGTGSNTEAFF TRBJ1-1 TRBV4-3 NA TRBD1
TGTGCCAGCAACGACAGGGCTTGGGACCCTGAAGCTTTCTTT CASNDRAWDPEAFF TRBJ1-1 TRBV2 NA TRBD1
TGTGCCAGCAGCCCTGCGACGGGGGGGGCAGGGGAGCAGTACTTC CASSPATGGAGEQYF TRBJ2-7 TRBV7-9 NA TRBD2
TGTGCCAGCAGCCCAGGAATACAAGAGACCCAGTACTTC CASSPGIQETQYF TRBJ2-5 TRBV11-3 NA NA
TGTGCCAGCAGCTTACCGGGACAGTTTTATGGCTACACCTTC CASSLPGQFYGYTF TRBJ1-2 TRBV5-6 NA TRBD1
TGTGCCACCAGCAGAGAGGGCAAAGAGACCCAGTACTTC CATSREGKETQYF TRBJ2-5 TRBV15 NA NA
TGTGCCAGCTCATACAGGGAGACGGATACGCAGTATTTT CASSYRETDTQYF TRBJ2-3 TRBV18 NA NA
TGCGCCAGCAGCCAAGGACAGGGGGCGGGGTACAACAATGAGCAGTTCTTC CASSQGQGAGYNNEQFF TRBJ2-1 TRBV4-3 NA TRBD1
TGTGCCAGCAGTTTGGGGGCGGGGACTAGGGGTTACAATGAGCAGTTCTTC CASSLGAGTRGYNEQFF TRBJ2-1 TRBV7-6 NA TRBD2
TGTGCCAGCAGCTTTCGACAGGCGAACACCGGGGAGCTGTTTTTT CASSFRQANTGELFF TRBJ2-2 TRBV7-9 NA NA
TGTGCCAGCGGACGTACTGCGGGACAGGGGGACTATGAGCAGTTCTTC CASGRTAGQGDYEQFF TRBJ2-1 TRBV28 NA TRBD1
TGTGCCAGCAGTGCGACAGGGTGGGTCGATACGCAGTATTTT CASSATGWVDTQYF TRBJ2-3 TRBV27 NA TRBD1
TGCGCCAGCAGTCCGAACAGGGGGAAGACTGAAGCTTTCTTT CASSPNRGKTEAFF TRBJ1-1 TRBV10-1 NA TRBD1
TGTGCCAGTAGTATTGGCTGGACCGGGGAGCTGTTTTTT CASSIGWTGELFF TRBJ2-2 TRBV19 NA NA
TGCACCAGCAGCCCCCCGCCAGGGACAGAAATATATGGCTACACCTTC CTSSPPPGTEIYGYTF TRBJ1-2 TRBV1 few NA
TGTGCCAGCACCTCCCAGACAGGGGGTTTAACAGAGACCCAGTACTTC CASTSQTGGLTETQYF TRBJ2-5 TRBV11-2 NA TRBD1
TGTGCCAGCAGCCCGGAGTTAGGTGGGACGCAGTATTTT CASSPELGGTQYF TRBJ2-3 TRBV9 NA NA
TGTGCCAGCAGCCTTCGACAGGGTAAACACGGGGAGCTGTTTTTT CASSLRQGKHGELFF TRBJ2-2 TRBV7-6 NA TRBD1
TGTGCCAGCAGCCTTGGGACAGGCAAGTCGGGCGAGCAGTACTTC CASSLGTGKSGEQYF TRBJ2-7 TRBV7-8 NA TRBD1
TGTGCCAGCAGCCTTCTAGCGGGACAGAACAATGAGCAGTTCTTC CASSLLAGQNNEQFF TRBJ2-1 TRBV7-2 NA TRBD2
TGTGCCAGCAGCCAAGCCCACAGGGGCGCGAACACCGGGGAGCTGTTTTTT CASSQAHRGANTGELFF TRBJ2-2 TRBV3-1/TRBV3-2 NA TRBD1
TGTGCCTGGAGTGTAGGCGGTAACAATGAGCAGTTCTTC CAWSVGGNNEQFF TRBJ2-1 TRBV30 NA NA
TGCGCCAGCAGCGCCTGGACTAGCGGTTTCTACAATGAGCAGTTCTTC CASSAWTSGFYNEQFF TRBJ2-1 TRBV5-1 NA TRBD2
TGTGCCAGCAGCCAAGGGTGGCTGAACACTGAAGCTTTCTTT CASSQGWLNTEAFF TRBJ1-1 TRBV3-1/TRBV3-2 NA NA
TGTGCCAGCAGTGCCGGGACTACGAACACCGGGGAGCTGTTTTTT CASSAGTTNTGELFF TRBJ2-2 TRBV2 few TRBD2
TGTGCCAGCAGTTGGACAGGGTTCACTGAAGCTTTCTTT CASSWTGFTEAFF TRBJ1-1 TRBV27 NA TRBD1
TGCAGCGTTGAAGGGGCGGGACCACCCTACAATGAGCAGTTCTTC CSVEGAGPPYNEQFF TRBJ2-1 TRBV29-1 NA NA
TGTGCCAGCACGCCCGAGGGGGCCTACGAGCAGTACTTC CASTPEGAYEQYF TRBJ2-7 TRBV6-6 NA NA
TGCAGCGTTGCTGCATCCGGGACAGGGGGATATGGCTACACCTTC CSVAASGTGGYGYTF TRBJ1-2 TRBV29-1 NA TRBD1
TGTGCCAGACGGGACAGGGGGCCAGGAAACACCATATATTTT CARRDRGPGNTIYF TRBJ1-3 TRBV2 NA TRBD1
TGTGCCAGCAGCCAGACTAGCGGGGGATACAATGAGCAGTTCTTC CASSQTSGGYNEQFF TRBJ2-1 TRBV7-2 NA TRBD2
TGCGCCAGCAGCCAAGAGGCTGGGCTAGCGGGGTCAGGGGAGCAGTACTTC CASSQEAGLAGSGEQYF TRBJ2-7 TRBV4-3 NA TRBD2
TGTGCCAGCAGCTTGGTAGCGGGGGGGCTTACGAGCACAGATACGCAGTATTTT CASSLVAGGLTSTDTQYF TRBJ2-3 TRBV7-8 few TRBD2
TGTGCCAGCAGCCCGGGAGGGACCGGGGAGCTGTTTTTT CASSPGGTGELFF TRBJ2-2 TRBV7-9 NA TRBD2
TGTGCCAGCAGCTCCGGAGAGAGCACAGATACGCAGTATTTT CASSSGESTDTQYF TRBJ2-3 TRBV5-8 NA NA
TGTGCCTGGAGTGCGGGGTTTGGGGTCAATCAGCCCCAGCATTTT CAWSAGFGVNQPQHF TRBJ1-5 TRBV30 NA NA
TGTGCCACCAGTGATCCCCTGGGACAGGGCACAGATACGCAGTATTTT CATSDPLGQGTDTQYF TRBJ2-3 TRBV24-1 once TRBD1
TGCGCCAGCAATAGCGGGAGGTCGGAAGAGACCCAGTACTTC CASNSGRSEETQYF TRBJ2-5 TRBV5-1 NA TRBD2